A few counts support the clone carrying this T cell receptor (beta chain). The antigen remains undetermined. This record belongs to a study of T cells in Graves' hyperthyroidism and ophthalmopathy. Across the study: Blood was drawn when the patient was first diagnosed and still untreated. Study findings and constraints: Researchers found most expanded thyroid clonotypes above 0.001 in blood as well. Ophthalmopathy was predicted by the model a median of roughly 6.7 months ahead of onset. A model of 13 V-J pairs discriminated ophthalmopathy from stable hyperthyroidism.

Amplification of TCR beta CDR3 regions used RNA as the template. When the TCR CDR3 underwent first-round RT-PCR, the HTBI primer set was used. TCRdb itself ran the multiplex PCR reads through MiXCR, one entry per CDR3 protein. Of some 250,000 distinct CDR3 sequences in the sample, 15% were seen once. Looked up from germline, CDR1 is LGHDT and CDR2 is YNNKEL (reference sequence). The CDR3 is 13 residues long. The ends lost 4 bases at V and 3 bases at J; junction bases unmatched: 2. This clonotype was sampled from a woman aged 45-65 years with Graves' hyperthyroidism that later progressed to Graves' ophthalmopathy. This sequence joins TRBV3-1 and TRBJ1-2; 7 positions match TRBD1. The sequencing sample was made of blood. CDR3 sequence: CASSLTGDYGYTF. CDR3 bases: TGTGCCAGCAGCCTAACAGGGGACTATGGCTACACCTTC.